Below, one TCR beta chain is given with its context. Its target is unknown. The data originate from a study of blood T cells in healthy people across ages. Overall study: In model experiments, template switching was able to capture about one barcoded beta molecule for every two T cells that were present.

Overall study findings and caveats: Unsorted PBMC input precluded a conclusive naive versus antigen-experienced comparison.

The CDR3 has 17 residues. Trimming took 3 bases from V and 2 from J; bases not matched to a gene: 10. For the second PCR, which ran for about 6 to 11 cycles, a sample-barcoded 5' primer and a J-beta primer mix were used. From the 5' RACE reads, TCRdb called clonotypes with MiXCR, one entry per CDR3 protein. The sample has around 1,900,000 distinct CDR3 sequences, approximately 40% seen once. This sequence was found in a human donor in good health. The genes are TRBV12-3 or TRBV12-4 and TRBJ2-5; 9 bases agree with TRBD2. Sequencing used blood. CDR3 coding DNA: TGTGCCAGCAGTTTTTTTGTTAGCGGGGGTCCACAAGAGACCCAGTACTTC. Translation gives CASSFFVSGGPQETQYF.